These T cell receptor beta chains were read from a single sample in a study of regulatory T cells in long-lasting Graves disease. TCRdb used MiXCR to reprocess the multiplex PCR reads, holding one entry per CDR3 protein. The sample lists 420,000 or so distinct CDR3 sequences; about 16% were seen once. The sample was also linked to a second study, of T cells in Graves' hyperthyroidism and ophthalmopathy.

Sample: peripheral blood mononuclear cells (PBMCs), taken at new diagnosis, from a patient treated with antithyroid drugs. The receptor set was obtained from a woman aged 18-35 years with Graves disease. Both conserved end residues are part of each CDR3. A D gene is named only where the DNA matches it firmly. Clone size is stated in some rows and not others, as once, few, many or a class when expanded.

>TRBV5-5|TRBJ1-3|NA|TRBD1
TGTGCCAGCAGCTTGGCAGGGGGCTCTGGAAACACCATATATTTT
CASSLAGGSGNTIYF
>TRBV2|TRBJ2-7|few|NA
TGTGCCAGCAGTGAATCTGAACTATACGAGCAGTACTTC
CASSESELYEQYF
>TRBV3-1|TRBJ2-2|NA|TRBD2
TGTGCCAGCAGCCCGTTTGTTGCGGGAGTTACCGGGGAGCTGTTTTTT
CASSPFVAGVTGELFF
>TRBV30|TRBJ1-1|many|NA
TGTGCCTGGAGTGTACGTAGTTCAGCCCAAGCTTTCTTT
CAWSVRSSAQAFF
>TRBV5-1|TRBJ2-1|many|NA
TGTGCCAGCAGCTTTGCAGGCTACAATGAGCAGTTCTTC
CASSFAGYNEQFF
>TRBV2|TRBJ1-2|many|TRBD1
TGTGCCAGCAGTGTGACCCCTGCGACAGGGGGCTTTGGCTACACCTTC
CASSVTPATGGFGYTF
>TRBV7-2|TRBJ2-7|NA|TRBD2
TGTGCCAGCAGCTTGGGACTAGCGGGAGGAAGCGAGCAGTACTTC
CASSLGLAGGSEQYF
>TRBV7-2|TRBJ2-3|many|NA
TGTGCCAGCAGCTTAGGTGGATCCCTAGATACGCAGTATTTT
CASSLGGSLDTQYF
>TRBV10-3|TRBJ2-3|many|TRBD2
TGTGCCATCAGTGAGGCGGGACTAGCGGAACCCACAGATACGCAGTATTTT
CAISEAGLAEPTDTQYF
>TRBV28|TRBJ1-2|NA|NA
TGTGCCAGCATCTCTGGGCGGACCTATGGCTACACCTTC
CASISGRTYGYTF
>TRBV10-2|TRBJ1-1|many|TRBD1
TGCGCCAGCAGTGAGTCCTTGGGACAGATCAACACTGAAGCTTTCTTT
CASSESLGQINTEAFF
>TRBV6-2/TRBV6-3|TRBJ2-3|many|TRBD1
TGTGCCAGCAGTGAGATCTCCGGGACAGGGGATTTTTATACGCAGTATTTT
CASSEISGTGDFYTQYF
>TRBV2|TRBJ2-3|many|TRBD1
TGTGCCAGCAGGGCCCGGACAGGGGGCACAGATACGCAGTATTTT
CASRARTGGTDTQYF
>TRBV6-2/TRBV6-3|TRBJ2-1|few|TRBD2
TGTGCCAGCAGTTACTCGACGGCTAGCGGGAGACGGTACAATGAGCAGTTCTTC
CASSYSTASGRRYNEQFF
>TRBV5-5|TRBJ2-7|NA|TRBD2
TGTGCCAGCAGCTTTGCAGGACTAGCGGGAGTAGGCAGATTCTACGAGCAGTACTTC
CASSFAGLAGVGRFYEQYF
>TRBV7-2|TRBJ1-1|NA|NA
TGTGCCAGCGGATCAGGGATGAACACTGAAGCTTTCTTT
CASGSGMNTEAFF
>TRBV6-5|TRBJ2-2|many|NA
TGTGCCAGCAGTTACGGTAGAGGGGGTAACACCGGGGAGCTGTTTTTT
CASSYGRGGNTGELFF
>TRBV6-5|TRBJ1-1|few|NA
TGTGCCAGCAGTTTTAGTGGGCGGGTAGCTGAAGCTTTCTTT
CASSFSGRVAEAFF
>TRBV5-8|TRBJ1-2|many|NA
TGTGCCAGCAGCTTGGCTAGGACGGCCTATGGCTACACCTTC
CASSLARTAYGYTF
>TRBV29-1|TRBJ2-3|many|TRBD2
TGCAGCGAGGGACCGGGGGGAGAGGATACGCAGTATTTT
CSEGPGGEDTQYF
>TRBV7-2|TRBJ1-2|NA|NA
TGTGCCAGCAGCTCTTCCTCTTCGTCCCCTCGCTATGGCTACACCTTC
CASSSSSSSPRYGYTF
>TRBV28|TRBJ2-1|many|NA
TGTGCCAGCAGTCCCTCGGGTGGAAGCAATGAGCAGTTCTTC
CASSPSGGSNEQFF
>TRBV2|TRBJ2-5|NA|NA
TGTGCCAGCAACCGGGCTCAAGAGACCCAGTACTTC
CASNRAQETQYF
>TRBV20-1|TRBJ2-5|NA|NA
TGCAGTGCTAGAATTTCTGGTTTTGAGACCCAGTACTTC
CSARISGFETQYF
>TRBV20-1|TRBJ1-2|NA|TRBD1
TGCAGTGCTAGAGAGCCGGGACAGGTTCCTAACTATGGCTACACCTTC
CSAREPGQVPNYGYTF
>TRBV20-1|TRBJ2-3|few|TRBD2
TGCAGTGCTAGGGGGGGTGCGGGAGGTCCAGATACGCAGTATTTT
CSARGGAGGPDTQYF
>TRBV24-1|TRBJ2-2|NA|TRBD1
TGTGCCACCAGTGATAGAGACAGGGGGGCCGGGGAGCTGTTTTTT
CATSDRDRGAGELFF
>TRBV28|TRBJ2-1|many|NA
TGTGCCAGCACCTCTAGCGCAACCTACAATGAGCAGTTCTTC
CASTSSATYNEQFF
>TRBV5-1|TRBJ2-6|NA|NA
TGCGCCAGCAGATACCTGTACAGAGGGGCCAACGTCCTGACTTTC
CASRYLYRGANVLTF
>TRBV28|TRBJ2-3|many|TRBD2
TGTGCCAGCAGCTACGGACTAGCGGGAGCCCCAACTTCTTTAGATACGCAGTATTTT
CASSYGLAGAPTSLDTQYF
>TRBV27|TRBJ2-2|many|NA
TGTGCCAGCAGTCCGTTAGAGGCCCGGAACACCGGGGAGCTGTTTTTT
CASSPLEARNTGELFF
>TRBV13|TRBJ2-1|many|TRBD2
TGTGCCAGCAGCGACCGGAGAGAGGCCGGGACTAGCTTCAATGAGCAGTTCTTC
CASSDRREAGTSFNEQFF
>TRBV10-2|TRBJ2-1|NA|TRBD2
TGCGCCAGCACTTCAATCGGGACTAGCGGTTACAATGAGCAGTTCTTC
CASTSIGTSGYNEQFF
>TRBV27|TRBJ1-1|many|NA
TGTGCCAGCAGCCTATTTACAGGCCAGAACACTGAAGCTTTCTTT
CASSLFTGQNTEAFF
>TRBV18|TRBJ2-3|NA|TRBD2
TGTGCCAGCTCACCGGGACTAGCGGGAGCCCCCACCGAGTATTTT
CASSPGLAGAPTEYF
>TRBV6-1|TRBJ1-5|few|NA
TGTGCCAGCAGTGCATCCAGGCCCCGCTCCTGGGGCAATCAGCCCCAGCATTTT
CASSASRPRSWGNQPQHF
>TRBV12-3/TRBV12-4|TRBJ1-6|few|NA
TGTGCCAGCAGTTTAGTAGGGGAGGGTAATTCACCCCTCCACTTT
CASSLVGEGNSPLHF
>TRBV7-2|TRBJ2-6|NA|TRBD2
TGTGCCAGCAGCCCCCGACTAGCGGGAGGTGGAGGGGCCAACGTCCTGACTTTC
CASSPRLAGGGGANVLTF
>TRBV27|TRBJ1-1|many|NA
TGTGCCAGCAGTTTATCGGGGGGAGTCACCACTGAAGCTTTCTTT
CASSLSGGVTTEAFF
>TRBV19|TRBJ2-2|few|NA
TGTGCCAGTACCTGGACAGTCGCGAACACCGGGGAGCTGTTTTTT
CASTWTVANTGELFF
>TRBV6-1|TRBJ2-3|many|TRBD2
TGTGCCAGCAGTGAACTAGCGGGAGGGCCAGATACGCAGTATTTT
CASSELAGGPDTQYF
>TRBV20-1|TRBJ2-7|NA|NA
TGCAGTGCTAGTCGGCAGGGCGGCGAGCAGTACTTC
CSASRQGGEQYF
>TRBV28|TRBJ2-5|few|TRBD1
TGTGCCAGCAGGGGGACGACAGGGGGCCCCCAAGAGACCCAGTACTTC
CASRGTTGGPQETQYF
>TRBV5-6|TRBJ2-1|many|NA
TGTGCCAGCAGCTTGGGGGCGCCCGGAGTCGAGCAGTTCTTC
CASSLGAPGVEQFF
>TRBV7-9|TRBJ2-1|few|NA
TGTGCCAGCAGCCGGTCGGGCTCCAACAATGAGCAGTTCTTC
CASSRSGSNNEQFF
>TRBV29-1|TRBJ2-3|many|NA
TGCAGCGTCCGTAACACAGATACGCAGTATTTT
CSVRNTDTQYF
>TRBV27|TRBJ2-1|NA|TRBD2
TGTGCCAGCAGTTTCAGCGGGAAACGGGGAGAGCAGTTCTTC
CASSFSGKRGEQFF
>TRBV20-1|TRBJ2-5|few|TRBD1
TGCAGTGCAAACGCCGACAGGGGACGACAAGAGACCCAGTACTTC
CSANADRGRQETQYF
>TRBV6-1|TRBJ1-3|many|TRBD1
TGTGCCAGCCTTAGCCGGGACAGAGGAAACACCATATATTTT
CASLSRDRGNTIYF
>TRBV12-3/TRBV12-4|TRBJ2-7|many|TRBD2
TGTGCCAGCACCCAGGGGTCTAGCGGGAGGGCGCCGCAGTACTTC
CASTQGSSGRAPQYF
>TRBV7-3|TRBJ2-1|few|TRBD1
TGTGCCAGCAGTTCCGACAGGGTTGTGCAGTTCTTC
CASSSDRVVQFF
>TRBV7-9|TRBJ1-1|many|NA
TGTGCCAGCAGTAAGCTTGACAGATGGAACACTGAAGCTTTCTTT
CASSKLDRWNTEAFF
>TRBV12-3/TRBV12-4|TRBJ2-1|few|NA
TGTGCCAGCAGTTCACAGGTTAGCTCCTACAATGAGCAGTTCTTC
CASSSQVSSYNEQFF
>TRBV10-3|TRBJ1-2|NA|TRBD1
TGTGCCATCACCCCGACAGGGAACTATGGCTGCACCTTC
CAITPTGNYGCTF
>TRBV28|TRBJ1-1|many|TRBD1
TGTGCCAGCAGTTCCTTCGTGGAGACAGGGCGGAACACTGAAGCTTTCTTT
CASSSFVETGRNTEAFF